Below are 23 T cell receptor beta chains sequenced from a single sample in a study of shared clonotypes between healthy human individuals. The method was immunoSEQ multiplex PCR; TCRdb's version includes in-frame clones alone and lacks a portion of them. Here the sample spans approximately 320,000 clones, about nine tenths being singletons. What was sequenced was memory CD8+ T cells sorted from blood. As for subset: CD45RO+ cells pooled with CCR7-negative TemRA cells. The receptors originated from a young man in good health.

The chain recombines TRBV6-5 with TRBJ1-1; tentatively, D is TRBD1 (5 bases). Trimming stripped 5 bases from V and 8 bases from J, with 15 bases between. Germline lookup yields CDR1 MNHEY and CDR2 SVGAGI. The CDR3 is 13 residues long. CDR3 nucleotides: TGTGCCAGCAGTCGACGACAGAAGCTCGAAGCTTTCTTT. Protein product: CASSRRQKLEAFF.

V gene TRBV29-1 combines with J gene TRBJ2-3, with D perhaps matching TRBD2 (6 bases). The CDR3 runs 14 residues. Germline CDR1 is SQVTM and CDR2 is ANQGSEA. Trimming removed 0 bases from V and 4 bases from J, with 11 bases in between. In DNA form, the CDR3 reads TGCAGCGTTGAAGACCAGGAGGGACCAGATACGCAGTATTTT. Encoded protein: CSVEDQEGPDTQYF.

J is TRBJ2-7 and V is TRBV28; the D call may be TRBD1 or TRBD2 (5 bases each). Germline-derived CDR1 and CDR2 are MDHEN and SYDVKM. With 5 bases removed from V and 2 bases from J, the gap between germline ends came to 16 bases. There are 15 residues in the CDR3. CDR3: CASSPYGGTPYEQYF. In nucleotides, the CDR3 is TGTGCCAGCAGTCCCTATGGGGGTACCCCCTACGAGCAGTACTTC. Complete variable domain (other parts from reference TRBV28 and TRBJ2-7): DVKVTQSSRYLVKRTGEKVFLECVQDMDHENMFWYRQDPGLGLRLIYFSYDVKMKEKGDIPEGYSVSREKKERFSLILESASTNQTSMYLCASSPYGGTPYEQYFGPGTRLTVT.

The table lists this clone with a few counts. V is TRBV7-8 and J is TRBJ2-3; the D gene could be TRBD1 or TRBD2 (6 bases each). Trimming pared 2 bases from V and 2 bases from J, leaving 17 bases between. CDR1 and CDR2 from the germline V gene are SGHVS and FQNEAQ. CDR3 length: 17 residues. The CDR3: CASSLMGIGGITDTQYF. The DNA of the CDR3 is TGTGCCAGCAGCTTAATGGGTATAGGGGGGATCACAGATACGCAGTATTTT.

In its sample, this clone ranks as medium-sized (0.01 to 0.1%). The J gene is TRBJ1-1, the V gene TRBV30; D gene uncertain. Germline lookup yields CDR1 GTSNPN and CDR2 SVGIG (reference sequence). The CDR3 totals 13 residues. Trimming shortened V by 4 bases and J by 1 base, and 10 bases separated the two germline ends. CDR3 coding DNA: TGTGCCTGGATCGTAAGTTGGAACACTGAAGCTTTCTTT. Protein product: CAWIVSWNTEAFF.

V gene TRBV5-1 combines with J gene TRBJ1-5, with TRBD1 as a possible D gene (5 bases). Trimming removed 0 bases from V and 4 bases from J, with 8 bases in between. Germline CDR1 SGHRS, CDR2 YFSETQ. The CDR3 contains 14 residues. For the CDR3, the DNA is TGCGCCAGCAGCTTGGAGGGACTAAATCAGCCCCAGCATTTT. Protein product: CASSLEGLNQPQHF.

The V call is TRBV6-5, the J call TRBJ2-7; 10 bases line up with TRBD2. The J segment lost 5 bases and the V segment lost 6 bases, leaving 4 bases of the junction unmatched. Germline CDR1 is MNHEY and CDR2 is SVGAGI. The CDR3 extends over 13 amino acids. This CDR3 is CASRVAGGDEQYF. As DNA, the CDR3 is TGTGCCAGCAGAGTAGCGGGAGGCGACGAGCAGTACTTC.

The chain carries TRBV5-6 and TRBJ2-7; D is undetermined. V was pared by 4 bases and J by 4 bases, with 12 bases between. CDR3 length equals 13 residues. Germline V CDR1 and CDR2: SGHDT, YYEEEE. CDR3 sequence: CASSRYDWYEQYF. The DNA for the CDR3 is TGTGCCAGCAGCCGGTACGACTGGTACGAGCAGTACTTC.

This rearrangement joins TRBV25-1 to TRBJ2-7; TRBD1 might be the D (6 bases). Germline values: CDR1 MGHDK, CDR2 SYGVNS. The V end lost 5 bases, the J end lost 3 bases, and 8 bases lay between the germline ends. This CDR3 contains 12 residues. The CDR3 sequence is CASSQTGYEQYF. CDR3 nucleotides: TGTGCCAGCAGTCAGACAGGCTACGAGCAGTACTTC.

This chain uses TRBV19 with TRBJ2-7, with unresolved D. This CDR3 contains 11 residues. Trimming removed 4 bases from V and 3 bases from J, with 4 bases in between. Germline values: CDR1 LNHDA, CDR2 SQIVND (reference sequence). The CDR3 loop is CASSTNYEQYF. The CDR3 nucleotides read TGTGCCAGTAGTACCAACTACGAGCAGTACTTC.

J is TRBJ1-3 and V is TRBV13, with TRBD1 matching 7 bases. This CDR3 comprises 17 residues. Germline CDR1 is PRHDT and CDR2 is FYEKMQ (reference sequence). With V trimmed by 2 bases and J by 0 bases, 7 bases remained unmatched. This chain's CDR3 is CASSLFSGGYSGNTIYF. The CDR3 coding sequence is TGTGCCAGCAGCTTATTCTCAGGGGGTTACTCTGGAAACACCATATATTTT.

The V call is TRBV7-9, the J call TRBJ2-7; D is ambiguous. The CDR3 sequence is 13 residues long. V was shortened by 8 bases and J by 0 bases, with 11 bases between the two germline ends. Germline assignment: CDR1 SEHNR and CDR2 FQNEAQ (reference sequence). The CDR3 coding sequence is TGTGCCAGCGCAAGAGACACCTCCTACGAGCAGTACTTC. Translating it yields CASARDTSYEQYF.

The V gene is TRBV27, the J gene TRBJ1-3; D call uncertain. CDR3 length: 17 residues. CDR1 MNHEY and CDR2 SMNVEV come from the germline V gene (reference sequence). Trimming cost V 4 bases and J 1 base, with 17 bases left between them. For the CDR3, the DNA is TGTGCCAGCAGTTCGATGGACGGATACTATTCTGGAAACACCATATATTTT. It translates to CASSSMDGYYSGNTIYF.

The V and J genes are TRBV7-9 and TRBJ2-5; D is ambiguous. The germline V gene encodes CDR1 SEHNR and CDR2 FQNEAQ (reference sequence). CDR3 length: 13 amino acids. V was pared by 1 base and J by 1 base, with 4 bases between. The CDR3 bases are TGTGCCAGCAGCTTAGGGACCCAAGAGACCCAGTACTTC. Amino acid sequence: CASSLGTQETQYF.

The rearrangement joins TRBV10-3 to TRBJ2-7; maybe TRBD2 (6 bases). Germline CDR1 is ENHRY and CDR2 is SYGVKD. V was clipped by 10 bases and J by 4 bases, with 14 bases between them. This CDR3 spans 12 amino acids. CDR3: CATCPGDYEQYF. The DNA of the CDR3 is TGTGCCACTTGCCCGGGGGATTACGAGCAGTACTTC.

The V call is TRBV27, the J call TRBJ2-2, with D possibly being TRBD1 (6 bases). The CDR3 extends over 14 amino acids. In germline, CDR1 is MNHEY, CDR2 SMNVEV (reference sequence). The ends were cut back, 6 bases at V and 1 base at J, with 9 bases in the middle. CDR3 loop: CASRLGQNTGELFF. Written as DNA, the CDR3 is TGTGCCAGCAGACTGGGACAGAACACCGGGGAGCTGTTTTTT.

The chain's CDR3 is CASSSESADIQYF. For the CDR3, the DNA is TGTGCCAGCAGCTCCGAGAGCGCTGACATTCAGTACTTC. J is TRBJ2-4 and V is TRBV7-9; D gene ambiguous. Germline V gene lookup returns CDR1 SEHNR and CDR2 FQNEAQ (reference sequence). Trimming took off 4 bases at V and 8 bases at J, with 12 bases between the two ends. The CDR3 covers 13 residues. Based on the CDR3 plus reference TRBV7-9 and TRBJ2-4, the full variable domain is DTGVSQNPRHKITKRGQNVTFRCDPISEHNRLYWYRQTLGQGPEFLTYFQNEAQLEKSRLLSDRFSAERPKGSFSTLEIQRTEQGDSAMYLCASSSESADIQYFGAGTRLSVL.

The rearrangement links TRBV5-1 to TRBJ2-1, with D possibly matching TRBD1 (5 bases). With 0 bases removed from V and 6 bases from J, the gap between germline ends came to 13 bases. The germline V gene has CDR1 SGHRS and CDR2 YFSETQ. The CDR3 length is 15 residues. The CDR3 DNA follows: TGCGCCAGCAGCTTGGGACAGAAATCTGGCAATGAGCAGTTCTTC. It translates to CASSLGQKSGNEQFF.

The V gene is TRBV4-1, the J gene TRBJ2-1; 12 bases are shared with TRBD2. This CDR3 is built from 17 residues. J lost 6 bases, V lost 0 bases, and 6 bases had no gene match. Per germline, CDR1 MGHRA and CDR2 YSYEKL. This CDR3 is CASSQDGASGRVNEQFF. DNA of the CDR3: TGCGCCAGCAGCCAAGATGGTGCTAGCGGGAGGGTCAATGAGCAGTTCTTC.

The chain recombines TRBV13 with TRBJ2-1; perhaps TRBD2 as D (6 bases). CDR1 and CDR2 (germline): PRHDT, FYEKMQ (reference sequence). V shed 0 bases and J shed 9 bases, with 15 bases lying between them. The CDR3 is 15 amino acids. The CDR3 DNA reads as TGTGCCAGCAGCTTAGGGGAGGGGATGGTAGGTGAGCAGTTCTTC. Residues: CASSLGEGMVGEQFF.

This clone came up once. The chain has TRBV5-1 and TRBJ2-7; 7 nucleotides line up with TRBD1. From germline, CDR1 is SGHRS and CDR2 YFSETQ. The length of the CDR3 is 15 residues. With V trimmed by 5 bases and J by 6 bases, 14 bases remained unmatched. CDR3 region: CASSLTAGGSGEQYF. CDR3 nucleotide sequence: TGCGCCAGCAGTTTAACAGCAGGGGGATCGGGCGAGCAGTACTTC.

A note on this clone: One base separates it from a far larger clone, so it is likely a read error. Other nucleotide sequences from this sample produce the same CDR3. The chain combines TRBV13 with TRBJ2-1, with TRBD1 matching over 8 bases. Per the germline V gene, CDR1 is PRHDT and CDR2 is FYEKMQ (reference sequence). The CDR3 spans 17 residues. In DNA form, the CDR3 reads TGCGCCAGCAGCCTAGAGGACGGGCAGGGGGCGCCCGGGGAGCAGTTCTTC. Encoded protein: CASSLEDGQGAPGEQFF.

Regarding this clone: This CDR3 is also generated by other DNA sequences in the sample. The chain carries TRBV19 and TRBJ1-1; no firm D call. CDR3 length: 13 amino acids. Germline loops: CDR1 LNHDA, CDR2 SQIVND (reference sequence). V lost 3 bases and J 0 bases, leaving 5 bases between the germline ends. The CDR3 spells CASSISMNTEAFF. The CDR3 nucleotides read TGTGCCAGTAGTATTTCAATGAACACTGAAGCTTTCTTT.